What follows is one T cell receptor (beta chain) and its context. Its antigen remains unknown. Samples were assayed with immunoSEQ v3.0 at survey level. The data were produced by immunoSEQ multiplex PCR, yet TCRdb's version contains in-frame clones alone and is incomplete. The sample shows under 45,000 clones, approximately 89% of them seen only once. The sample comes from a study of long-term antiretroviral therapy in people with HIV. Points from the study as a whole: Pre-ART expanded TRB clones stayed dominant throughout, though often decreasing after ART. Although diversity increased after ART, it remained lower than in transplant donor controls. HIV repertoires showed narrower CDR3 length ranges than controls. Missing from the dataset were any data on ART adherence, viral resistance or therapy changes.

The V gene lost 5 bases and the J gene lost 7 bases, with 17 bases spanning the gap. This CDR3 contains 14 residues. Per the germline V gene, CDR1 is SGHTA and CDR2 is FQGNSA. The J gene is TRBJ2-5, the V gene TRBV7-2; D is possibly TRBD1 or TRBD2 (5 bases each). This sequence was found in a woman aged 45-60 years with HIV. The sequencing used unsorted PBMCs, collected 3.1 years after starting antiretroviral therapy. The CDR3 nucleotides are TGTGCCAGCAGCCCGGGGCGGGTTGACAGGACCCAGTACTTC. Amino acids: CASSPGRVDRTQYF.